A selection of T cell receptor beta chains follows, all from one sample in a study of blood T cell repertoires in COVID-19. Assay used: immunoSEQ multiplex PCR; TCRdb lists only in-frame clones, some missing. The sample has about 58,000 clones; over 70% are singletons. The sample taken for sequencing was peripheral blood. The receptors shown here come from a human donor in a cohort sampled during active COVID-19. The CDR3 runs from the conserved cysteine through the conserved F or W. A D gene is named only where the DNA matches it firmly. For some rows the clone size is stated as once, few or many, or as a class when expanded; others skip it.

d_gene	j_gene	v_gene	abundance	CDR3aa	CDR3nt
TRBD2	TRBJ2-5	TRBV28	.	CASSSPGRGETQYF	TGTGCCAGCAGTTCTCCGGGGCGGGGGGAGACCCAGTACTTC
.	TRBJ1-2	TRBV3-1/TRBV3-2	.	CASSQGNRAGYGYTF	TGTGCCAGCAGCCAAGGTAACAGGGCGGGCTATGGCTACACCTTC
.	TRBJ2-3	TRBV5-1	.	CASSLAGTTSTDTQYF	TGCGCCAGCAGCTTGGCCGGGACAACTAGCACAGATACGCAGTATTTT
.	TRBJ2-3	TRBV15	few	CATSRDSGGRTDTQYF	TGTGCCACCAGCAGAGATAGTGGGGGCCGCACAGATACGCAGTATTTT
TRBD1	TRBJ2-3	TRBV5-5	.	CASSLGQGISDTQYF	TGTGCCAGCAGCTTGGGACAGGGGATATCAGATACGCAGTATTTT
TRBD1	TRBJ1-1	TRBV19	.	CASRLDRGYGGTEAFF	TGTGCCAGTCGGTTGGACAGGGGGTACGGCGGCACTGAAGCTTTCTTT
.	TRBJ2-2	TRBV12-3/TRBV12-4	.	CASSLAGAGELFF	TGTGCCAGCAGTTTAGCAGGGGCCGGGGAGCTGTTTTTT
.	TRBJ1-2	TRBV6-5	.	CASRDTRGGYTF	TGTGCCAGCAGGGACACTCGAGGCGGCTACACCTTC
.	TRBJ1-5	TRBV6-2/TRBV6-3	.	CASSWGQGSNQPQHF	TGTGCCAGCAGTTGGGGCCAGGGCAGCAATCAGCCCCAGCATTTT
TRBD1	TRBJ2-7	TRBV7-8	.	CASRTGTGAYEQYF	TGTGCCAGCCGAACCGGGACAGGGGCCTACGAGCAGTACTTC
.	TRBJ1-1	TRBV7-9	.	CASSSHWGDTEAFF	TGTGCCAGCAGCTCGCATTGGGGGGACACTGAAGCTTTCTTT
.	TRBJ2-1	TRBV9	.	CASSGGRGLGEQFF	TGTGCCAGCAGCGGTGGCCGCGGGCTGGGTGAGCAGTTCTTC
.	TRBJ1-1	TRBV6-1	once	CASSERGGNTEAFF	TGTGCCAGCAGTGAAAGGGGGGGGAACACTGAAGCTTTCTTT
.	TRBJ2-3	TRBV7-8	few	CASSLGTSTDTQYF	TGTGCCAGCAGCTTGGGGACTAGCACAGATACGCAGTATTTT
TRBD1	TRBJ2-7	TRBV3-1/TRBV3-2	.	CASSQGWGQDSYEQYF	TGTGCCAGCAGCCAAGGGTGGGGACAGGACTCCTACGAGCAGTACTTC
.	TRBJ2-2	TRBV7-9	.	CASSPGGLTRDTGELFF	TGTGCCAGCAGCCCGGGGGGCCTGACTAGGGACACCGGGGAGCTGTTTTTT
.	TRBJ2-1	TRBV7-9	.	CASSREATREQFF	TGTGCCAGCAGCCGCGAGGCTACTAGGGAGCAGTTCTTC
.	TRBJ2-1	TRBV3-1/TRBV3-2	.	CASSQDQLRYNEQFF	TGTGCCAGCAGCCAAGATCAGCTGAGGTACAATGAGCAGTTCTTC
.	TRBJ2-2	TRBV7-2	.	CASSESGVHTGELFF	TGTGCCAGCAGCGAATCAGGGGTACACACCGGGGAGCTGTTTTTT
TRBD1	TRBJ1-2	TRBV14	.	CASSRRTGAVYGYTF	TGTGCCAGCAGCCGACGGACAGGGGCAGTCTATGGCTACACCTTC
.	TRBJ1-3	TRBV2	few	CASSYAGRSTSGNTIYF	TGTGCCAGCAGTTATGCGGGACGCTCAACCTCTGGAAACACCATATATTTT
.	TRBJ2-5	TRBV27	few	CASSRRVSETQYF	TGTGCCAGCAGCCGTCGGGTCTCGGAGACCCAGTACTTC
TRBD2	TRBJ2-1	TRBV10-1	many	CASSESGLAGYNEQFF	TGCGCCAGCAGTGAATCAGGACTAGCAGGTTACAATGAGCAGTTCTTC
.	TRBJ2-1	TRBV14	.	CASSQDKTEPSYNEQFF	TGTGCCAGCAGCCAAGATAAGACAGAACCCTCCTACAATGAGCAGTTCTTC
TRBD2	TRBJ2-5	TRBV7-8	.	CASSLVGSGRKETQYF	TGTGCCAGCAGCTTAGTCGGTAGCGGGAGAAAAGAGACCCAGTACTTC
.	TRBJ2-5	TRBV29-1	.	CSVERSGETQYF	TGCAGCGTTGAGAGGTCAGGGGAGACCCAGTACTTC
.	TRBJ2-3	TRBV5-1	.	CASSPRQARTDTQYF	TGCGCCAGCAGCCCCCGACAGGCCCGCACAGATACGCAGTATTTT
TRBD1	TRBJ2-7	TRBV28	.	CASSSAGTGAHEQYF	TGTGCCAGCAGTTCCGCCGGGACAGGGGCCCACGAGCAGTACTTC
.	TRBJ2-3	TRBV7-2	.	CASSLGGWIATDTQYF	TGTGCCAGCAGCTTAGGAGGGTGGATAGCGACAGATACGCAGTATTTT
TRBD1	TRBJ1-2	TRBV6-6	.	CASRSGGIYGYTF	TGTGCCAGCAGGTCAGGGGGTATCTATGGCTACACCTTC
TRBD1	TRBJ1-1	TRBV7-2	.	CASRRYRGWNTEAFF	TGTGCCAGCCGTCGATACAGGGGATGGAACACTGAAGCTTTCTTT
.	TRBJ1-2	TRBV19	.	CASSPPLVSGGYTF	TGTGCCAGTAGTCCCCCTCTCGTAAGCGGGGGCTACACCTTC
TRBD1	TRBJ2-3	TRBV7-2	.	CASSFFPPTGVSTDTQYF	TGTGCCAGCAGCTTTTTCCCCCCGACAGGGGTCAGCACAGATACGCAGTATTTT
.	TRBJ2-7	TRBV6-6	.	CASSGTAYEQYF	TGTGCCAGCAGTGGGACTGCCTACGAGCAGTACTTC
.	TRBJ2-3	TRBV18	once	CASSPPGHSTDTQYF	TGTGCCAGCTCACCACCGGGACATAGCACAGATACGCAGTATTTT
.	TRBJ1-5	TRBV12-3/TRBV12-4	.	CASRYRYNQPQHF	TGTGCCAGCAGATACAGGTATAATCAGCCCCAGCATTTT
TRBD1	TRBJ2-5	TRBV30	.	CAWGSGTGIGETQYF	TGTGCCTGGGGCTCCGGGACAGGGATAGGGGAGACCCAGTACTTC
.	TRBJ2-3	TRBV6-6	few	CASSYRTGAGTDTQYF	TGTGCCAGCAGTTACAGGACGGGAGCCGGCACAGATACGCAGTATTTT
.	TRBJ2-5	TRBV11-2	.	CASSLVRSGKRTQYF	TGTGCCAGCAGCTTAGTACGGTCGGGGAAGAGAACCCAGTACTTC
.	TRBJ1-1	TRBV19	.	CASSIDRGGTEAFF	TGTGCCAGTAGTATAGATAGGGGCGGCACTGAAGCTTTCTTT
.	TRBJ2-5	TRBV10-3	.	CAISSSGGAGETQYF	TGTGCCATCAGCTCGAGTGGGGGGGCCGGTGAGACCCAGTACTTC
.	TRBJ2-4	TRBV6-5	.	CASSPGTYVQLPYF	TGTGCCAGCAGTCCCGGGACTTACGTTCAACTTCCGTACTTC
TRBD1	TRBJ2-2	TRBV12-5	.	CASGPDRGRSGELFF	TGTGCTAGTGGCCCCGACAGGGGGCGCTCCGGGGAGCTGTTTTTT
.	TRBJ1-6	TRBV7-9	.	CASSGGERSPLHF	TGTGCCAGCAGCGGTGGAGAGCGGTCACCCCTCCACTTT
TRBD1	TRBJ2-7	TRBV14	.	CASSLPWGQGYHEQYF	TGTGCCAGCAGCCTACCCTGGGGACAGGGATACCACGAGCAGTACTTC
TRBD1	TRBJ1-1	TRBV6-5	.	CASSYLGQMNTEAFF	TGTGCCAGCAGTTACCTGGGACAGATGAACACTGAAGCTTTCTTT
.	TRBJ1-6	TRBV3-1/TRBV3-2	.	CASSQAVRGNSPLHF	TGTGCCAGCAGCCAAGCGGTCAGGGGAAATTCACCCCTCCACTTT
.	TRBJ1-2	TRBV28	.	CASRYSGSNYGYTF	TGTGCCAGCAGATACTCGGGGAGCAACTATGGCTACACCTTC
TRBD2	TRBJ2-7	TRBV3-1/TRBV3-2	.	CASSSGTSPLEQYF	TGTGCCAGCAGCTCCGGGACTAGCCCCCTCGAGCAGTACTTC
.	TRBJ2-1	TRBV19	.	CASSIGAYPYNEQFF	TGTGCCAGTAGTATAGGGGCGTATCCCTACAATGAGCAGTTCTTC
TRBD1	TRBJ1-5	TRBV6-5	.	CASMPDRVSQPQHF	TGTGCCAGCATGCCCGACAGGGTCTCTCAGCCCCAGCATTTT
TRBD1	TRBJ2-7	TRBV14	.	CASRETGTGDYEQYF	TGTGCCAGCAGGGAGACCGGGACAGGGGACTACGAGCAGTACTTC